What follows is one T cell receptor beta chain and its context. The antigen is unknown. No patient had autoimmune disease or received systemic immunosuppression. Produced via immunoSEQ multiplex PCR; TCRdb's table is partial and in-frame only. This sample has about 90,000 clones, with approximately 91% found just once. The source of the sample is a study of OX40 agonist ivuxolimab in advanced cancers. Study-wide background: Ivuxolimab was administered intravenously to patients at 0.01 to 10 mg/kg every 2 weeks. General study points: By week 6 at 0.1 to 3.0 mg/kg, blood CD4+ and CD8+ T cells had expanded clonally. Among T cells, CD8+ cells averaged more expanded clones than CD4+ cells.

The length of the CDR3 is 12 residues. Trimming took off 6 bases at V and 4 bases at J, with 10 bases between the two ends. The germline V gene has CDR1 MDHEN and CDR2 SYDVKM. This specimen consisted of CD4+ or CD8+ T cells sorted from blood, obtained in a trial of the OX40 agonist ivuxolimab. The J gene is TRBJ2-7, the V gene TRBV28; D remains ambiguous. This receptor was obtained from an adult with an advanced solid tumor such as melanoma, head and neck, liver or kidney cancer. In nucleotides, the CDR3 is TGTGCCAGCAGACGCGGTTTGTACGAGCAGTACTTC. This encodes CASRRGLYEQYF.